This T cell receptor beta chain comes out of a study of blood T cell repertoires in COVID-19. The wider study: Samples representing acute and convalescent COVID-19 were sourced from the United States, Italy and Spain. PBMCs, B-cell-depleted T cells, or T cells were the source of the cDNA or gDNA that made up the material.

The germline V gene encodes CDR1 SGHNT and CDR2 YENEEA. CDR3 length: 13 amino acids. V was trimmed by 5 bases and J by 5 bases, leaving 9 bases between them. The table lists this clone with a count of one. In the authors' workflow: Nucleated cell number was recorded as an estimate derived from reference gene primer amplification. Repertoires were generated with immunoSEQ multiplex PCR, while TCRdb's copy carries only in-frame clones and drops some. Clonal size and the V and J genes are those of that table, whereas D and trimming came from the DNA. The sample carries about 100,000 clones, approximately 90% recorded once.

This receptor was obtained from a man aged 55 to 70 with acute or convalescent COVID-19. The sequenced sample consisted of peripheral blood. This chain uses TRBV11-3 with TRBJ2-2, with D uncertain. The CDR3 sequence: CASSPYPTGELFF. The CDR3 nucleotides read TGTGCCAGCAGCCCCTACCCAACCGGGGAGCTGTTTTTT.